Listed below are T cell receptor beta chains from one sample, sequenced in a study of shared clonotypes between healthy human individuals. Clones were read by immunoSEQ multiplex PCR, and TCRdb kept only the in-frame ones, dropping some. The table shows more than 550,000 clones, with around 77% occurring only once. Specimen: memory CD4+ T cells sorted from blood. Receptor source: a woman aged 30 to 39 in good health. Both conserved end residues are part of each CDR3. A D gene is named only where the DNA matches it firmly. Clone size is shown for a subset of rows, as once, few, many or a class of expanded clone.

size	V	length	D	J	CDR3
.	TRBV2	15	TRBD2	TRBJ2-3	CASSRLAGAPDTQYF
.	TRBV7-6	12	.	TRBJ1-3	CASSSQGNTIYF
.	TRBV5-6	14	TRBD2	TRBJ2-1	CASSQLARYNEQFF
many	TRBV7-6	20	.	TRBJ2-6	CASSPSVTGIGFSGANVLTF
.	TRBV28	12	.	TRBJ1-2	CASSLSDYGYTF
.	TRBV10-3	14	.	TRBJ2-2	CAISAGTSAGELFF
.	TRBV5-8	16	.	TRBJ2-3	CASSWGSGTSTDTQYF
.	TRBV10-2	11	TRBD1	TRBJ1-2	CASSGQGGYTF
few	TRBV19	16	.	TRBJ2-1	CASSIDRSRPVNEQFF
many	TRBV14	17	.	TRBJ2-2	CASSLLKGQGNTGELFF
.	TRBV7-2	14	TRBD2	TRBJ2-5	CASSLAGVAETQYF
.	TRBV12-5	15	.	TRBJ1-2	CASGYGSPGSYGYTF
.	TRBV6-1	14	.	TRBJ2-5	CASSAQAGWETQYF
.	TRBV2	12	.	TRBJ2-1	CASSEARTDVFF
.	TRBV10-3	14	.	TRBJ2-5	CAISDLGGAETQYF
.	TRBV6-5	15	TRBD2	TRBJ2-7	CASGSGDGRSSEQYF
few	TRBV5-1	14	TRBD1	TRBJ2-7	CASSLRDRGDEQYF
.	TRBV4-1	17	TRBD1	TRBJ2-3	CASSQDQYRGRTDTQYF
once	TRBV6-5	14	TRBD2	TRBJ2-7	CASSYGAGAYEQYF
.	TRBV5-1	12	TRBD1	TRBJ2-3	CASSWDSDTQYF
.	TRBV2	13	.	TRBJ1-1	CASGLGEYTEAFF
.	TRBV6-1	16	.	TRBJ2-7	CASSGLRRDGSNEQYF
.	TRBV6-5	13	TRBD2	TRBJ2-1	CASGTSGYNEQFF
.	TRBV18	13	.	TRBJ1-2	CASADGGDYGYTF
.	TRBV15	13	.	TRBJ2-5	CATSILGKETQYF
.	TRBV5-1	16	.	TRBJ2-5	CASSSQAGTLQETQYF
.	TRBV2	15	TRBD2	TRBJ2-1	CASRGGGSSYNEQFF
.	TRBV27	13	.	TRBJ2-1	CARLPPGQDEQFF
once	TRBV2	13	.	TRBJ1-1	CASTLGTLAEAFF
.	TRBV5-5	15	.	TRBJ2-4	CASSLVGQALGIQYF
.	TRBV30	16	.	TRBJ1-1	CAWRLGARGVNTEAFF
.	TRBV6-1	12	.	TRBJ1-2	CASSEGGTGYTF
.	TRBV19	15	.	TRBJ2-3	CASSIAGASTDTQYF
.	TRBV9	16	.	TRBJ2-1	CASSVGGQGYYNEQFF
.	TRBV11-3	20	TRBD2	TRBJ2-5	CASSSRRGAQGRALRETQYF
few	TRBV7-3	13	.	TRBJ1-1	CASSLRQNTEAFF
.	TRBV7-3	13	.	TRBJ2-5	CASSEQGGRTQYF
.	TRBV5-4	13	.	TRBJ1-2	CASSPRGDYGYTF
.	TRBV5-1	15	.	TRBJ2-3	CASSRADGEGDTQYF
few	TRBV7-2	13	TRBD2	TRBJ2-2	CARAGVYTGELFF
.	TRBV7-9	15	TRBD2	TRBJ2-1	CASSLQREGLNEQFF
.	TRBV6-5	13	.	TRBJ1-3	CASSQGDYNTIYF
.	TRBV4-1	14	TRBD1	TRBJ1-1	CASSQDHGQGYRIF
.	TRBV7-9	17	TRBD1	TRBJ2-6	CASSPTGASSGANVLTF
.	TRBV5-1	15	TRBD2	TRBJ2-1	CASSFSSGSQNEQFF
.	TRBV28	13	TRBD1	TRBJ1-1	CASSLLGQNEAFF
.	TRBV4-2	17	TRBD2	TRBJ2-5	CASSQDSAGVSQETQYF
.	TRBV7-6	15	TRBD1	TRBJ1-3	CASSWAGQDGNTIYF
.	TRBV11-2	15	TRBD1	TRBJ1-4	CASRHPGTGDRKLFF
.	TRBV11-2	16	.	TRBJ2-3	CASSLGQGVVTDTQYF